What follows is one T cell receptor beta chain and its context. The data stem from a study of T cells in Graves' hyperthyroidism and ophthalmopathy. The TCR beta CDR3 regions underwent amplification using RNA transcripts as the source. A first-round RT-PCR of the TCR CDR3 used the HTBI primer set. TCRdb ran MiXCR on the multiplex PCR reads and lists one entry per CDR3 protein. The sample contains around 390,000 distinct CDR3 sequences, 14% of which appear only once. The length of the CDR3 is 17 residues. Per the germline V gene, CDR1 is SGHNT and CDR2 is YYREEE (reference sequence). V lost 4 bases and J 3 bases, leaving 22 bases between the germline ends.

Sequencing was performed on blood. This clonotype originated in a woman younger than 45 with Graves' ophthalmopathy. The chain joins TRBV5-4 to TRBJ2-5; the D gene is possibly TRBD1 (5 bases). The CDR3 DNA reads TGTGCCAGCAGCCCTGGGCCAGGCTTTATGACAGAAGAGACCCAGTACTTC. Translated, it gives CASSPGPGFMTEETQYF.